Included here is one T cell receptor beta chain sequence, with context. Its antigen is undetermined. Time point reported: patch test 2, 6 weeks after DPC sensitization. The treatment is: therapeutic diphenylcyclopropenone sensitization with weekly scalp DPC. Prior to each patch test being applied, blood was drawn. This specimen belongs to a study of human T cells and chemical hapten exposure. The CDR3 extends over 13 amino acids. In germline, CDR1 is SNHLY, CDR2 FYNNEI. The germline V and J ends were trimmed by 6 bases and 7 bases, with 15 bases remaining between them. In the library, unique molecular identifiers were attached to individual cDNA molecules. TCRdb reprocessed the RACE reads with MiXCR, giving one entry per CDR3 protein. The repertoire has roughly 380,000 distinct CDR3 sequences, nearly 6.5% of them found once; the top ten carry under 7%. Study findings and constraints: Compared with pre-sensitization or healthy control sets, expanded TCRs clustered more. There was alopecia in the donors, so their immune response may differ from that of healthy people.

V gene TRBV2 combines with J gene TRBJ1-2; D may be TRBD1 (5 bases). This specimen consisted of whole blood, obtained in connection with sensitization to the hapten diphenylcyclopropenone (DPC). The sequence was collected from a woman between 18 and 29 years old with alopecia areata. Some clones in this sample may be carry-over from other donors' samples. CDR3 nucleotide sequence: TGTGCCAGCAGCCCCCGCAGGGAGGGTGGCTACACCTTC. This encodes CASSPRREGGYTF.